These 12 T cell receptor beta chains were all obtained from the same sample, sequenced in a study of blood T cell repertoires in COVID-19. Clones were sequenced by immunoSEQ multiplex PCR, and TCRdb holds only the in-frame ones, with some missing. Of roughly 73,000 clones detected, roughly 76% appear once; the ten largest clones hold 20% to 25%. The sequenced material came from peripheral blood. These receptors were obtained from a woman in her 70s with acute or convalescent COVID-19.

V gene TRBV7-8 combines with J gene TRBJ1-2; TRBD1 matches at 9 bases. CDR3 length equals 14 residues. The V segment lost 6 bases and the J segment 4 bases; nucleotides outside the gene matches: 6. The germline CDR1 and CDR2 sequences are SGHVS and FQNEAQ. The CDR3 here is CASRADRGLYGYTF. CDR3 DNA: TGTGCCAGCAGGGCGGACAGGGGCCTCTATGGCTACACCTTC.

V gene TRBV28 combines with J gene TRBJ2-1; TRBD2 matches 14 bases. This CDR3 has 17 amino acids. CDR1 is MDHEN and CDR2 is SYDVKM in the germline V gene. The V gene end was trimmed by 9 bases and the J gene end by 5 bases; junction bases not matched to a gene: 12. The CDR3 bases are TGTGCCAGTTCGACAGGGGGACTAGCGGGAGATCACAATGAGCAGTTCTTC. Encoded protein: CASSTGGLAGDHNEQFF.

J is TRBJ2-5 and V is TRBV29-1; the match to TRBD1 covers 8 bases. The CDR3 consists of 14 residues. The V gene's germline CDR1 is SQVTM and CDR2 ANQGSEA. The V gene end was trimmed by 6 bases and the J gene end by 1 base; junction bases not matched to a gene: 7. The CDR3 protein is CSVDRGPSQETQYF. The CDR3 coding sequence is TGCAGCGTCGACAGGGGACCCAGCCAAGAGACCCAGTACTTC.

The CDR3, as DNA: TGCAGCGCCGGGACAAATACCTACAATGAGCAGTTCTTC. This encodes CSAGTNTYNEQFF. This sequence joins TRBV29-1 and TRBJ2-1; D is perhaps TRBD1 (6 bases). Germline values: CDR1 SQVTM, CDR2 ANQGSEA. This CDR3 contains 13 residues. Trimming left V 7 bases short and J 2 bases short, with 12 bases between.

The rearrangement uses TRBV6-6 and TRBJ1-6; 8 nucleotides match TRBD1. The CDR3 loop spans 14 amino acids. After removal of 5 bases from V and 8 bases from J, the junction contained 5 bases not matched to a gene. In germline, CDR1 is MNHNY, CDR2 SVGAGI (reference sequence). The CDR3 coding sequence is TGTGCCAGCAGTCTCGGACAGGGTGATTCACCCCTCCACTTT. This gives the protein CASSLGQGDSPLHF.

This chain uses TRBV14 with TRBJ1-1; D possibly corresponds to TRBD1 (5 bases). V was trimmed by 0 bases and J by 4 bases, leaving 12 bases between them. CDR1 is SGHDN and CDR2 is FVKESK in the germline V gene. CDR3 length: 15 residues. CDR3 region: CASSQEGTRRTEAFF. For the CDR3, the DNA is TGTGCCAGCAGCCAAGAAGGGACTCGGCGCACTGAAGCTTTCTTT.

The CDR3: CATSTEVGLAGTDTQYF. DNA for the CDR3: TGTGCCACCAGCACAGAGGTCGGACTAGCGGGAACAGATACGCAGTATTTT. The chain combines TRBV15 with TRBJ2-3, with 12 bases lining up with TRBD2. This CDR3 contains 17 residues. CDR1 is LNHNV and CDR2 is YYDKDF in the germline V gene (reference sequence). Trimming at V came to 4 bases and at J to 3 bases, leaving 8 bases not matched to a gene.

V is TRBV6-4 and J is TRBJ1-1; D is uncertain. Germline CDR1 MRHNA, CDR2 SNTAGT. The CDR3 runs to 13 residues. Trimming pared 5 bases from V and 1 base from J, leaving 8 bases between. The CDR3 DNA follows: TGTGCCAGCAGTCCTGAGGGGAACACTGAAGCTTTCTTT. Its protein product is CASSPEGNTEAFF.

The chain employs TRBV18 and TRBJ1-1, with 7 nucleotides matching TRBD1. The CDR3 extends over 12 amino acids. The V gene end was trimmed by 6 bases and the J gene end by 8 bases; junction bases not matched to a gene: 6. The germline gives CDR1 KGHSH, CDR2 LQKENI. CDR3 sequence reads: CASSRQGGEAFF. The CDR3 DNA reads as TGTGCCAGCTCTCGACAGGGCGGAGAAGCTTTCTTT.

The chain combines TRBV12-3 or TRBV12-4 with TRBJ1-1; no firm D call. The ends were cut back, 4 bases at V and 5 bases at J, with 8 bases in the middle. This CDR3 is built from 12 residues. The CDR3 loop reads CASSYRQTEAFF. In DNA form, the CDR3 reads TGTGCCAGCAGTTATCGTCAGACTGAAGCTTTCTTT.

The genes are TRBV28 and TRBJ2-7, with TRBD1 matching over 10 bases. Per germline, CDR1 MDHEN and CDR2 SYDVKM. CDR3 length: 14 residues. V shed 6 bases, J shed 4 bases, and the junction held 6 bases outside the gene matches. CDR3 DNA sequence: TGTGCCAGCAGGCCTCTGGACAGGGGGTACGAGCAGTACTTC. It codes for CASRPLDRGYEQYF.

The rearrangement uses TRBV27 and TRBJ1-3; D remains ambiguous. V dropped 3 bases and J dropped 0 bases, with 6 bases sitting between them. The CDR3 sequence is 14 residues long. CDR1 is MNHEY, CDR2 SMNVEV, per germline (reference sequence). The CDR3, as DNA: TGTGCCAGCAGTTTCGGGAGCTCTGGAAACACCATATATTTT. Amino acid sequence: CASSFGSSGNTIYF.